This T cell receptor beta chain was found in a study of T cell responses to AZD1222 COVID-19 vaccine. The table lists this clone with a few counts. Trimming left V 8 bases short and J 3 bases short, with 19 bases between. Germline V CDR1 and CDR2: SQVTM, ANQGSEA. This CDR3 has 14 amino acids. Profiled with immunoSEQ multiplex PCR; TCRdb holds only in-frame clones, not every one. The profile covers 150,000 to 180,000 clones, with roughly 90% appearing a single time and about 5% taken by the ten largest. The chain carries TRBV29-1 and TRBJ1-1; D is undetermined. This specimen was peripheral blood, taken on day 0 of MenACWY control vaccination. The sequence derives from an adult in good health. Here the CDR3 reads CSSKARRRDTEAFF. DNA for the CDR3: TGCAGCTCAAAGGCTAGGCGACGTGACACTGAAGCTTTCTTT.